This T cell receptor (beta chain) stems from a study of tumor and adjacent non-tumor tissue in lung cancer (dated by TCRdb to the late 2010s). With respect to the entire study: Of the cohort, eleven to twelve patients had adenocarcinoma, 2 had squamous cell carcinoma and 1 had small cell lung cancer. Ages among the 15 or so patients ranged from about 30 to 80 years, there were roughly 10 men and 5 women, and disease was at TNM stage I to III. In total, sequencing yielded 100 million to 150 million productive TCRbeta reads, which works out to an average of about 4.2 million reads per sample. Bulk TCRbeta repertoires were compared between lung tumor tissue and matched distant non-tumor lung tissue obtained from 15 lung cancer patients. TCRbeta CDR3 sequencing was performed on thirty paired specimens, with one tumor sample and one normal lung sample collected per patient. Results the study describes overall, beyond this receptor: Because peripheral blood was not sequenced, the blood TCRbeta repertoires of the lung cancer patients in the study went unexamined. In normal lung, the top 100 clones accounted for a significantly larger cumulative share of the repertoire than in tumor tissue. Only about 15 patients were included in the cohort, and the need for larger samples and more detailed clinical data was noted by the authors. Tumor tissue showed significantly greater TCR diversity (inverse Simpson) than normal lung tissue (approximately 400 vs 170, P = 0.0075, Mann-Whitney U test). Neither the sequencing platform nor unique molecular identifiers are named or mentioned anywhere in the methods. Significantly higher TCR diversity was found in younger patients, and higher tumor TCR diversity was associated with shorter overall and disease-free survival.

Libraries were constructed by multiplex PCR. TCRdb names Illumina HiSeq 2500 as the instrument used. TCRbeta libraries were constructed through three rounds of nested PCR with primers (Table S4) according to protocols adapted from ARM-PCR. Before sequencing, PCR products of 200-500 bp were excised from the gel and purified with the QIAquick gel extraction kit. Per the original workflow: Reads were cleaned using Trimmomatic, were merged into complete CDR3 sequences using FLASH, and were assigned to V(D)J germline segments using MiTCR. VDJtools was used to compute clonal diversity as the inverse Simpson's index. In-frame sequences lacking a premature stop codon were counted as productive reads. TCRdb trimmed the raw reads at Q25, called clones with MiXCR and kept productive beta chains. Rows are combined by CDR3 protein, so each entry shows the most common genes and DNA. The V and J calls shown here were made by TCRdb, not taken from the authors' results. In this sample the table shows 90,000 to 110,000 distinct CDR3 sequences, under 65% of which occur a single time. Of the sample, under 20% falls within the top ten clones.

Counted from cysteine to phenylalanine, this CDR3 has 12 amino acids. CDR3 DNA only is kept here, 36 bases in frame from base 1. Ends trimmed: V by 10 bases, J by 7 bases; bases unmatched to a gene: 7. RNA was extracted from bulk unsorted tissue and checked for quality with a NanoDrop ND-1000 and an Agilent 2100. The normal lung samples consisted of distant non-tumor tissue collected more than 3 cm from the tumor edge. Donors were newly diagnosed lung cancer patients admitted for thoracic surgery in China between August and November 2014, without prior chemotherapy. The study excluded patients who had received radiotherapy or chemotherapy before or who had another cancer at the same time. Pieces of surgical tissue measuring about 1-2.1 cm3 were kept in RNAlater solution and held at -80 degrees C until needed. Of note for this clonotype: Its antigen is still unknown. No per-base quality is available; no much larger clone lies one base away.

Input material: distant non-tumor lung tissue. The sequence derives from a man aged 55 to 69 with non-small cell lung cancer. The chain links TRBV12-3 or TRBV12-4 with TRBJ1-2, with TRBD1 matching 9 junction bases. The nucleotide sequence reads as follows: TGTGCCAACAGGGACAGGGCGTGTGGCTACACCTTC. This codes for CANRDRACGYTF.